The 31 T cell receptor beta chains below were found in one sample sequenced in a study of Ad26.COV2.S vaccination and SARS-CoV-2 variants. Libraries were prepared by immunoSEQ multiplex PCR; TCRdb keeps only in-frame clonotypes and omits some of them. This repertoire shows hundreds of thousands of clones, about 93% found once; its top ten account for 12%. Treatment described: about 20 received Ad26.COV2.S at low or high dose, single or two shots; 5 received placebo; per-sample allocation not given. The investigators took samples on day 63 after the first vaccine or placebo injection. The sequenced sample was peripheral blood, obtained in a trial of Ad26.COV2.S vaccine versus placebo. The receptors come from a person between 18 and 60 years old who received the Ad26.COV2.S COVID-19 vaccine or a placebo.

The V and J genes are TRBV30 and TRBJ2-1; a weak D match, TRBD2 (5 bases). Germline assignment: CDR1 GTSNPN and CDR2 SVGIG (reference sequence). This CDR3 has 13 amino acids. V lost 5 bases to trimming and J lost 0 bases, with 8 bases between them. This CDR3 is CAWLEGSYNEQFF. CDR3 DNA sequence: TGTGCCTGGTTAGAGGGCTCCTACAATGAGCAGTTCTTC.

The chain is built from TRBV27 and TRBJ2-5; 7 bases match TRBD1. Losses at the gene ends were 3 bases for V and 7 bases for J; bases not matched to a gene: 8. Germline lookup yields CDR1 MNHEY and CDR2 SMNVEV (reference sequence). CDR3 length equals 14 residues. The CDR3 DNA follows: TGTGCCAGCAGTTTTAAGCCGGGACAGACGACCCAGTACTTC. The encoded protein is CASSFKPGQTTQYF.

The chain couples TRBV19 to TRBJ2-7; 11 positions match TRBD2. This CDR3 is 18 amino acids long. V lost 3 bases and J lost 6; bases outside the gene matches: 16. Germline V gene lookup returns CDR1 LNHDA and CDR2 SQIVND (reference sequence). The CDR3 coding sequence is TGTGCCAGTAGTATTGGCCTAGCGGGAGGCAGGATCCCTCTCGAGCAGTACTTC. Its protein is CASSIGLAGGRIPLEQYF.

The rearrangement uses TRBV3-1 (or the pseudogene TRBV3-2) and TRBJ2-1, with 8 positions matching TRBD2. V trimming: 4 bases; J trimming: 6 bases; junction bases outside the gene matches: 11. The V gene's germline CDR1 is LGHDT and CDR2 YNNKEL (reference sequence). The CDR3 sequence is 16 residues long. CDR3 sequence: CASSLPTSDPFNEQFF. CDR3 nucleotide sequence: TGTGCCAGCAGCCTTCCGACTAGCGACCCCTTCAATGAGCAGTTCTTC.

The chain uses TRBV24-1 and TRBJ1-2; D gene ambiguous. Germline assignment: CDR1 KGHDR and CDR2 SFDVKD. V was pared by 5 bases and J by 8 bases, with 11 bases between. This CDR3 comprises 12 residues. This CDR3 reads CATSGPDSGYTF. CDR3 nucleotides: TGTGCCACCAGTGGTCCGGACTCCGGCTACACCTTC.

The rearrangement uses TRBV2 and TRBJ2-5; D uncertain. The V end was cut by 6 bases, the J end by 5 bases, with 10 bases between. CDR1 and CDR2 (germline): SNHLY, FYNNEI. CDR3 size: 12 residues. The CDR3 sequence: CASSLVEETQYF. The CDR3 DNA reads TGTGCCAGCAGCCTCGTGGAGGAGACCCAGTACTTC.

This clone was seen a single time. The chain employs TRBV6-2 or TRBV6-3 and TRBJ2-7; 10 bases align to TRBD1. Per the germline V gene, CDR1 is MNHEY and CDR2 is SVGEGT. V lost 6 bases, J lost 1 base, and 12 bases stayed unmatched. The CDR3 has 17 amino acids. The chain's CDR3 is CASSRITGTGASYEQYF. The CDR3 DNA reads TGTGCCAGCAGCCGAATCACCGGGACAGGGGCTTCCTACGAGCAGTACTTC.

The chain's CDR3 is CAWSGGGRFSILHEQFF. For the CDR3, the DNA is TGTGCCTGGAGTGGAGGGGGCCGTTTTAGTATCCTACATGAGCAGTTCTTC. The gene calls are TRBV30 and TRBJ2-1; 7 bases match TRBD1. From germline, CDR1 is GTSNPN and CDR2 SVGIG (reference sequence). With V trimmed by 1 base and J by 8 bases, 17 bases remained unmatched. The CDR3 has 17 amino acids.

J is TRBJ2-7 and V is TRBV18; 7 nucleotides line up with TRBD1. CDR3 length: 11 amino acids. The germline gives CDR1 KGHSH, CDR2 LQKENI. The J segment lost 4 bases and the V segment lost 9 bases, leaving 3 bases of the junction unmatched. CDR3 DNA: TGTGCCAGTACAGGGGAATACGAGCAGTACTTC. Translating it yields CASTGEYEQYF.

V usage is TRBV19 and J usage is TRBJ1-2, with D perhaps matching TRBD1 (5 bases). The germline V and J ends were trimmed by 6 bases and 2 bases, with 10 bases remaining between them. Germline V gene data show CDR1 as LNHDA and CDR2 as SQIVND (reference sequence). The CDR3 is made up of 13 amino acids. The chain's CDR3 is CASSPRGNYGYTF. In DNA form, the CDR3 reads TGTGCCAGTAGCCCCCGGGGGAACTATGGCTACACCTTC.

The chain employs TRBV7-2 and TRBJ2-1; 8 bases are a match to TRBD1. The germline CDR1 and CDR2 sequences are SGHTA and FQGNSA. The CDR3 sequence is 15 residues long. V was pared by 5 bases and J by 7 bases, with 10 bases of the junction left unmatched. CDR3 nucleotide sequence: TGTGCCAGCAGCCAGCAGGGGGCTTTTGGGAATGAGCAGTTCTTC. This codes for CASSQQGAFGNEQFF.

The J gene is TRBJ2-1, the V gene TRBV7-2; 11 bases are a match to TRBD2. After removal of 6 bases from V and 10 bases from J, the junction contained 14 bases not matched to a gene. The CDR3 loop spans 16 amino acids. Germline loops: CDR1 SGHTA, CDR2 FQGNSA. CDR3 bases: TGTGCCAGCAGTTGGGATGGGGTTAGCGGGAGGGAAGAGCAGTTCTTC. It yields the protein CASSWDGVSGREEQFF. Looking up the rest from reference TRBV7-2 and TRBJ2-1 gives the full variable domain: GAGVSQSPSNKVTEKGKDVELRCDPISGHTALYWYRQSLGQGLEFLIYFQGNSAPDKSGLPSDRFSAERTGGSVSTLTIQRTQQEDSAVYLCASSWDGVSGREEQFFGPGTRLTVL.

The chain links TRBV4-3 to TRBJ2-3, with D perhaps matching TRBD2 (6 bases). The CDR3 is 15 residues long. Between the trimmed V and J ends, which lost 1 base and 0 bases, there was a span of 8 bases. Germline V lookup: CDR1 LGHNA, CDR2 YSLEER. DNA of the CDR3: TGCGCCAGCAGCCAAGGGGGGGATAGCACAGATACGCAGTATTTT. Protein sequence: CASSQGGDSTDTQYF.

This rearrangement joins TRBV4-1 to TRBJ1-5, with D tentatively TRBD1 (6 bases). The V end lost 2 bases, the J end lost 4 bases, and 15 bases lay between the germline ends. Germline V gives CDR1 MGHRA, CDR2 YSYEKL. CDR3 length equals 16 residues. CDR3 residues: CASSQTGTLTNQPQHF. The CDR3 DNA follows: TGCGCCAGCAGCCAAACAGGGACCTTAACGAATCAGCCCCAGCATTTT.

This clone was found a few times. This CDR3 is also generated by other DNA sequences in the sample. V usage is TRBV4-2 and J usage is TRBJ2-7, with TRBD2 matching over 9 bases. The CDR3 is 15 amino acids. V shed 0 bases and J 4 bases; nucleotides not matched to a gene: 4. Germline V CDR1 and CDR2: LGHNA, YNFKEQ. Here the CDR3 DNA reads TGTGCCAGCAGCCAAGATACTAGCGGGCGTTACGAGCAGTACTTC. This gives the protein CASSQDTSGRYEQYF.

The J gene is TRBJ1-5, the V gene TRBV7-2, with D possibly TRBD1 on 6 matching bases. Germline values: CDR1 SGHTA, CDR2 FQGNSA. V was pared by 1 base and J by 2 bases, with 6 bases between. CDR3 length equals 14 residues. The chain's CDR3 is CASSLDRGNQPQHF. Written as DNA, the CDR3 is TGTGCCAGCAGCTTAGACAGGGGCAATCAGCCCCAGCATTTT. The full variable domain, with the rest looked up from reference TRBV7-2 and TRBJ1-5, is GAGVSQSPSNKVTEKGKDVELRCDPISGHTALYWYRQSLGQGLEFLIYFQGNSAPDKSGLPSDRFSAERTGGSVSTLTIQRTQQEDSAVYLCASSLDRGNQPQHFGDGTRLSIL.

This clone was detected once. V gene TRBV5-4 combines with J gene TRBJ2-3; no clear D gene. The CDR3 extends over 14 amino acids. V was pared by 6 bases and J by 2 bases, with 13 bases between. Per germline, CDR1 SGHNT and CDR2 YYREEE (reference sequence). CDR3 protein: CASNIFPFTDTQYF. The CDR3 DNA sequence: TGTGCCAGCAACATATTCCCTTTCACAGATACGCAGTATTTT.

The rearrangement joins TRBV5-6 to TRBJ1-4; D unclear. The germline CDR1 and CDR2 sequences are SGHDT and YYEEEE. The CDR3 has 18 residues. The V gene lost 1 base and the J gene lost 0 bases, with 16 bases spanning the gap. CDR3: CASSLSLQSRATNEKLFF. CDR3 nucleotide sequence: TGTGCCAGCAGCTTGTCCTTACAGAGCAGAGCAACTAATGAAAAACTGTTTTTT. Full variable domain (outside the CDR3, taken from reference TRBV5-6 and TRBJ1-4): DAGVTQSPTHLIKTRGQQVTLRCSPKSGHDTVSWYQQALGQGPQFIFQYYEEEERQRGNFPDRFSGHQFPNYSSELNVNALLLGDSALYLCASSLSLQSRATNEKLFFGSGTQLSVL.

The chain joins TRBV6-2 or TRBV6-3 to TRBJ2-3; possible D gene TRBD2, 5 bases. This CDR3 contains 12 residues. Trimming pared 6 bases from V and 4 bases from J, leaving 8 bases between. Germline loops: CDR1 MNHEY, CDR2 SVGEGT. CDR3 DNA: TGTGCCAGCAGCATACTAGCAGATACGCAGTATTTT. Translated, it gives CASSILADTQYF.

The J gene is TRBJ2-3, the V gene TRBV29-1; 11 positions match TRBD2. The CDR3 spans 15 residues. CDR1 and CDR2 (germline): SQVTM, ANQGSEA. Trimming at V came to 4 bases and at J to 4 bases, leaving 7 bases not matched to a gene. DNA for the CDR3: TGCAGCGTTGCGGGTGCTAGCGGGAGGTCAGATACGCAGTATTTT. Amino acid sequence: CSVAGASGRSDTQYF.

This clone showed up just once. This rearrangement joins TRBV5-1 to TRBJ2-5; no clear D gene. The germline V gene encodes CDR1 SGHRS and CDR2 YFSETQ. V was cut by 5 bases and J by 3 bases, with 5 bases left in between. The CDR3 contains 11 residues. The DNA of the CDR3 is TGCGCCAGCAGTTACGAAGAGACCCAGTACTTC. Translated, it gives CASSYEETQYF.

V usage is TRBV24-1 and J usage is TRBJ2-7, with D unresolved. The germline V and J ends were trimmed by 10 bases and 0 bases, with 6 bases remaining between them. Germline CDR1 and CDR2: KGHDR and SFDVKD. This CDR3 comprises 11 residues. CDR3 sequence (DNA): TGTGCCACTGGCGACTCCTACGAGCAGTACTTC. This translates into CATGDSYEQYF.

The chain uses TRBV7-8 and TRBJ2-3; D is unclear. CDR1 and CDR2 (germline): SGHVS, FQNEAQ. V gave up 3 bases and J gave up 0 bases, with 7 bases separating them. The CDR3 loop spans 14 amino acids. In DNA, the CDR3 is TGTGCCAGCAGCTTGGCTGGGAGCACAGATACGCAGTATTTT. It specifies CASSLAGSTDTQYF.

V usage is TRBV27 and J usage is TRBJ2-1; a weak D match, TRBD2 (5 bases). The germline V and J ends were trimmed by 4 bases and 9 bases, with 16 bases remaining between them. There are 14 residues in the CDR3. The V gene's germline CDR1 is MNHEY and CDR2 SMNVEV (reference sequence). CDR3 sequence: CASSSTPGIIEQFF. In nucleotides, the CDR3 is TGTGCCAGCAGTTCCACGCCCGGGATAATTGAGCAGTTCTTC.

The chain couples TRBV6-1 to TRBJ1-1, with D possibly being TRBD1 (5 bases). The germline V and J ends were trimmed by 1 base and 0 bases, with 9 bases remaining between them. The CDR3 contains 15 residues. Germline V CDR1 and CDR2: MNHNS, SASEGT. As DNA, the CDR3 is TGTGCCAGCAGTGAAGGTTGGACAATGAACACTGAAGCTTTCTTT. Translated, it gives CASSEGWTMNTEAFF.

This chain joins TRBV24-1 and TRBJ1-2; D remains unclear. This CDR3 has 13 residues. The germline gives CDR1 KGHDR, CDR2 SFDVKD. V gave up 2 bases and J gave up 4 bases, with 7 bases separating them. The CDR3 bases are TGTGCCACCAGTGATTACGCAGGCTATGGCTACACCTTC. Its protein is CATSDYAGYGYTF.

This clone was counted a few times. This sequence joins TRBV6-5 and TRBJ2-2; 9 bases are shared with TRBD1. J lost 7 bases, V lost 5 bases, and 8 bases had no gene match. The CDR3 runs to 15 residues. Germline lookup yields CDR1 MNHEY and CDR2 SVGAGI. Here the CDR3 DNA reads TGTGCCAGCAGTAAACAGGGGGCGGTTTACGGGGAGCTGTTTTTT. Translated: CASSKQGAVYGELFF.

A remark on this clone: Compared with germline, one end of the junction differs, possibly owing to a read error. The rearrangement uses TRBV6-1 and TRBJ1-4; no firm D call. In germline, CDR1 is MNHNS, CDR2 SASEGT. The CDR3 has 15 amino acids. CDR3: CASSKARIQNEKLFF. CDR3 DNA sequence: TGTGCCAGCAGTAAAGCCCGGATCCAAAATGAAAAACTGTTTTTT.

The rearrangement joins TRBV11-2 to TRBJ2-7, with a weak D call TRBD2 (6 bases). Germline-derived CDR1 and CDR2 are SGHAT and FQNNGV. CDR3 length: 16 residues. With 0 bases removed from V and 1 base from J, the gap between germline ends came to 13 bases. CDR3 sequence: CASSLDRSSESYEQYF. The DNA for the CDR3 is TGTGCCAGCAGCTTAGATAGGTCTAGCGAATCCTACGAGCAGTACTTC.

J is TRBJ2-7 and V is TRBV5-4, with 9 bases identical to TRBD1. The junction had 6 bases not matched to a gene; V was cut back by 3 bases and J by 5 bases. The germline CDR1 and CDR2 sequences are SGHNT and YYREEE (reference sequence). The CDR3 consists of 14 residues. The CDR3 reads CASSSGQGGHEQYF. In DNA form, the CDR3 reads TGTGCCAGCAGCTCGGGACAGGGAGGCCACGAGCAGTACTTC.

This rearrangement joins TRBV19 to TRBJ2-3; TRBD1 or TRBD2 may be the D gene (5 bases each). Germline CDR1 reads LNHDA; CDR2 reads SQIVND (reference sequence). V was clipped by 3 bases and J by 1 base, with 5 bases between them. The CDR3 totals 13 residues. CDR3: CASSMGGTDTQYF. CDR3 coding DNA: TGTGCCAGTAGTATGGGGGGCACAGATACGCAGTATTTT.